This entry concerns a single T cell receptor (beta chain). The data are from a study of cytomegalovirus exposure and HLA in healthy donors. The CDR3 runs to 13 residues. V lost 2 bases and J 3 bases, leaving 5 bases between the germline ends. Germline assignment: CDR1 MNHEY and CDR2 SVGAGI. Profiling relied on immunoSEQ multiplex PCR, and the TCRdb table lists in-frame clones only, not all of them. This sample has tens of thousands of clones, with about 94% found just once. This sequence was found in a man younger than 35 in good health and CMV-seropositive. Material: PBMCs. The chain is built from TRBV6-5 and TRBJ1-5; no firm D call. The CDR3 nucleotides read TGTGCCAGCAGTTACACTCCCAATCAGCCCCAGCATTTT. It is translated as CASSYTPNQPQHF.